This T cell receptor beta chain was recovered during a study of blood T cell repertoires in COVID-19. The data were produced by immunoSEQ multiplex PCR, yet TCRdb's version contains in-frame clones alone and is incomplete. The table includes roughly 150,000 clones, around 85% detected once. Germline V gene data show CDR1 as SGHTA and CDR2 as FQGTGA. Trimming removed 1 base at V and 2 bases at J, with 7 bases between. The CDR3 is 14 amino acids. Material: peripheral blood. The TCR sequence derives from a woman of 80 years or more with COVID-19, enrolled during active disease. The chain combines TRBV7-3 with TRBJ2-3; D perhaps matches TRBD2 (5 bases). In DNA form, the CDR3 reads TGTGCCAGCAGCTTAATCGGGAACACAGATACGCAGTATTTT. This codes for CASSLIGNTDTQYF.